Each of the 22 T cell receptor beta chains below was sequenced from the same sample in a study of blood T cell repertoires in COVID-19. The repertoire was sequenced with immunoSEQ multiplex PCR; TCRdb's copy has only in-frame clones and lacks some. Of about 260,000 clones listed, around 83% were seen once; the top ten hold around 3.6%. The source material was peripheral blood. These receptors were taken from a man between 18 and 35 years old with active or convalescent COVID-19.

This clone was counted at least ten times. The gene calls are TRBV7-9 and TRBJ1-4; D unresolved. Germline values: CDR1 SEHNR, CDR2 FQNEAQ (reference sequence). Trimming took 5 bases from V and 7 from J, leaving 17 bases between them. The CDR3 totals 15 residues. The CDR3 sequence is CASSPGFGELEKLFF. The CDR3 region has the DNA TGTGCCAGCAGCCCCGGATTTGGAGAACTTGAAAAACTGTTTTTT. Based on the CDR3 plus reference TRBV7-9 and TRBJ1-4, the full variable domain is DTGVSQNPRHKITKRGQNVTFRCDPISEHNRLYWYRQTLGQGPEFLTYFQNEAQLEKSRLLSDRFSAERPKGSFSTLEIQRTEQGDSAMYLCASSPGFGELEKLFFGSGTQLSVL.

The chain links TRBV10-3 to TRBJ2-4; TRBD1 is a possible D gene (5 bases). This CDR3 comprises 12 residues. Germline V gives CDR1 ENHRY, CDR2 SYGVKD. V dropped 7 bases and J dropped 7 bases, with 11 bases sitting between them. The CDR3 region has the DNA TGTGCCATCATGGGGCAGGGCAACATTCAGTACTTC. It specifies CAIMGQGNIQYF.

The chain is built from TRBV7-9 and TRBJ1-1; no clear D. Trimming took off 1 base at V and 4 bases at J, with 7 bases between the two ends. The CDR3 contains 13 residues. Germline lookup yields CDR1 SEHNR and CDR2 FQNEAQ (reference sequence). For the CDR3, the DNA is TGTGCCAGCAGCTTAGTGGGCAGCACTGAAGCTTTCTTT. It encodes CASSLVGSTEAFF.

The chain links TRBV9 to TRBJ2-3; 8 nucleotides match TRBD2. The germline CDR1 and CDR2 sequences are SGDLS and YYNGEE. The J segment lost 0 bases and the V segment lost 0 bases, leaving 0 bases of the junction unmatched. This CDR3 has 15 amino acids. The CDR3, as DNA: TGTGCCAGCAGCGTAGGCGGGGGGAGCACAGATACGCAGTATTTT. This gives the protein CASSVGGGSTDTQYF.

The chain couples TRBV5-1 to TRBJ2-5; 7 bases align to TRBD1. Germline CDR1 reads SGHRS; CDR2 reads YFSETQ. J gave up 3 bases and V 0 bases, and 5 bases lay outside the gene matches. There are 15 residues in the CDR3. Here the CDR3 reads CASSLAGTVKETQYF. As DNA, the CDR3 is TGCGCCAGCAGCTTGGCCGGGACAGTTAAAGAGACCCAGTACTTC.

The genes are TRBV30 and TRBJ1-2, with a tentative D call TRBD1 (6 bases). Germline CDR1 GTSNPN, CDR2 SVGIG (reference sequence). CDR3 length: 15 amino acids. The ends were cut back, 5 bases at V and 4 bases at J, with 20 bases in the middle. The CDR3 coding sequence is TGTGCCTGGGACCGACCAGGGGAAAGGGGCTATGGCTACACCTTC. Protein sequence: CAWDRPGERGYGYTF.

The rearrangement links TRBV19 to TRBJ1-2, with 7 bases identical to TRBD1. The CDR3 loop spans 16 amino acids. Germline CDR1 LNHDA, CDR2 SQIVND (reference sequence). Germline trimming cut 4 bases from V and 5 bases from J; bases unmatched to any gene: 13. The CDR3 DNA follows: TGTGCCAGTAGTAGAGGTCGGGACAGCGAAACATATGGCTACACCTTC. Translation: CASSRGRDSETYGYTF.

This rearrangement joins TRBV6-5 to TRBJ1-5; D ambiguous. V shed 6 bases and J shed 6 bases, with 18 bases lying between them. CDR3 size: 15 residues. The germline V gene encodes CDR1 MNHEY and CDR2 SVGAGI. CDR3: CASSRHLIGGQPQHF. CDR3 DNA: TGTGCCAGCAGCCGCCATTTAATAGGAGGTCAGCCCCAGCATTTT.

This chain links TRBV15 with TRBJ2-7, with 8 bases identical to TRBD1. The CDR3 length is 14 residues. J was trimmed by 0 bases and V by 5 bases; bases with no gene match: 3. Germline V gene sequence: CDR1 LNHNV, CDR2 YYDKDF (reference sequence). In DNA, the CDR3 is TGTGCCACCAGCCAAGGACAGGGCTCCTACGAGCAGTACTTC. Its protein product is CATSQGQGSYEQYF. Drawing the rest from reference TRBV15 and TRBJ2-7, the complete variable domain is DAMVIQNPRYQVTQFGKPVTLSCSQTLNHNVMYWYQQKSSQAPKLLFHYYDKDFNNEADTPDNFQSRRPNTSFCFLDIRSPGLGDTAMYLCATSQGQGSYEQYFGPGTRLTVT.

This clone showed up just once. This chain links TRBV18 with TRBJ1-1; D ambiguous. V gave up 4 bases and J gave up 8 bases, with 17 bases separating them. Germline lookup yields CDR1 KGHSH and CDR2 LQKENI. The CDR3 has 14 residues. The CDR3 DNA follows: TGTGCCAGCTCACTACCTTGGAGATCGGAAGAAGCTTTCTTT. Its protein is CASSLPWRSEEAFF. The entire variable domain, with the rest obtained from reference TRBV18 and TRBJ1-1, is as follows: NAGVMQNPRHLVRRRGQEARLRCSPMKGHSHVYWYRQLPEEGLKFMVYLQKENIIDESGMPKERFSAEFPKEGPSILRIQQVVRGDSAAYFCASSLPWRSEEAFFGQGTRLTVV.

This chain joins TRBV7-9 and TRBJ1-2; D possibly corresponds to TRBD1 (6 bases). Trimming stripped 1 base from V and 8 bases from J, with 17 bases between. This CDR3 region has 15 residues. Per germline, CDR1 SEHNR and CDR2 FQNEAQ (reference sequence). The CDR3 nucleotides are TGTGCCAGCAGCTTAGGACAGGAACTACCGGGGGGCTACACCTTC. Translating it yields CASSLGQELPGGYTF.

This clone was detected only a few times. The chain has TRBV9 and TRBJ2-3, with D uncertain. CDR1 is SGDLS and CDR2 is YYNGEE in the germline V gene. This CDR3 spans 13 amino acids. The V end lost 0 bases, the J end lost 10 bases, and 12 bases lay between the germline ends. In DNA, the CDR3 is TGTGCCAGCAGCGTAGCTAGGTCCAGTGCGCAGTATTTT. Translated: CASSVARSSAQYF.

This rearrangement joins TRBV27 to TRBJ2-5, with 11 bases matching TRBD1. This CDR3 comprises 19 residues. The V gene end was trimmed by 6 bases and the J gene end by 1 base; junction bases not matched to a gene: 16. Germline assignment: CDR1 MNHEY and CDR2 SMNVEV (reference sequence). The CDR3 nucleotides read TGTGCCAGCAGCCAGCTGACCGGGACAGGGGGATTGGTCCAAGAGACCCAGTACTTC. Protein sequence: CASSQLTGTGGLVQETQYF.

This sequence joins TRBV19 and TRBJ1-5, with D possibly being TRBD1 (6 bases). The length of the CDR3 is 15 residues. Trimming cost V 8 bases and J 3 bases, with 17 bases left between them. Per germline, CDR1 LNHDA and CDR2 SQIVND (reference sequence). The CDR3 DNA reads as TGTGCCAGTGCCCCAGGGAGGGGGTACAATCAGCCCCAGCATTTT. It translates to CASAPGRGYNQPQHF.

This chain uses TRBV4-1 with TRBJ1-3, with D tentatively TRBD1 (6 bases). Germline values: CDR1 MGHRA, CDR2 YSYEKL. V was trimmed by 4 bases and J by 0 bases, leaving 13 bases between them. The CDR3 runs to 16 residues. CDR3 amino acids: CASSPWGHSSGNTIYF. In DNA, the CDR3 is TGCGCCAGCAGCCCGTGGGGGCATAGCTCTGGAAACACCATATATTTT.

This clone was detected a few times. This rearrangement joins TRBV2 to TRBJ1-5, with D perhaps TRBD1 (6 bases). The ends were cut back, 0 bases at V and 6 bases at J, with 12 bases in the middle. Per the germline V gene, CDR1 is SNHLY and CDR2 is FYNNEI. The CDR3 extends over 15 amino acids. CDR3 region: CASSEALTGSQPQHF. In nucleotides, the CDR3 is TGTGCCAGCAGTGAAGCGCTGACAGGCAGTCAGCCCCAGCATTTT.

The chain couples TRBV30 to TRBJ1-4; the match to TRBD1 covers 7 bases. This CDR3 is built from 14 residues. Germline V lookup: CDR1 GTSNPN, CDR2 SVGIG (reference sequence). V lost 2 bases and J lost 10; bases outside the gene matches: 10. Here the CDR3 reads CAWSSTGVSGKLFF. The CDR3 DNA follows: TGTGCCTGGAGTTCTACAGGGGTTTCAGGAAAACTGTTTTTT. Full variable domain (remainder filled in from reference TRBV30 and TRBJ1-4): SQTIHQWPATLVQPVGSPLSLECTVEGTSNPNLYWYRQAAGRGLQLLFYSVGIGQISSEVPQNLSASRPQDRQFILSSKKLLLSDSGFYLCAWSSTGVSGKLFFGSGTQLSVL.

J is TRBJ1-5 and V is TRBV7-8; 8 bases line up with TRBD1. V lost 3 bases to trimming and J lost 2 bases; unmatched junction nucleotides: 9. Germline CDR1 and CDR2: SGHVS and FQNEAQ. This CDR3 is 17 amino acids long. The CDR3 region is CASSFDRGSWGNQPQHF. CDR3 DNA sequence: TGTGCCAGCAGCTTCGACAGGGGAAGCTGGGGCAATCAGCCCCAGCATTTT. Complete variable domain (other parts from reference TRBV7-8 and TRBJ1-5): GAGVSQSPRYKVAKRGQDVALRCDPISGHVSLFWYQQALGQGPEFLTYFQNEAQLDKSGLPSDRFFAERPEGSVSTLKIQRTQQEDSAVYLCASSFDRGSWGNQPQHFGDGTRLSIL.

The rearrangement uses TRBV7-2 and TRBJ2-7; the D gene is possibly TRBD2 (5 bases). The CDR3 runs 14 residues. Germline V gene data show CDR1 as SGHTA and CDR2 as FQGNSA. The V end lost 2 bases, the J end lost 4 bases, and 12 bases lay between the germline ends. The CDR3 bases are TGTGCCAGCAGCTTAAGTGGGAGTAGGTACGAGCAGTACTTC. Encoded protein: CASSLSGSRYEQYF.

The chain links TRBV25-1 to TRBJ2-3; 8 bases map to TRBD1. V lost 4 bases to trimming and J lost 11 bases; unmatched junction nucleotides: 8. The CDR3 contains 13 residues. Germline V gene sequence: CDR1 MGHDK, CDR2 SYGVNS. This chain's CDR3 is CASSGTGQVGQYF. In nucleotides, the CDR3 is TGTGCCAGCAGTGGAACGGGACAGGTGGGGCAGTATTTT.

This sequence joins TRBV28 and TRBJ1-1; the D is unclear. The CDR3 length is 12 residues. V was cut by 2 bases and J by 9 bases, with 10 bases left in between. The germline CDR1 and CDR2 sequences are MDHEN and SYDVKM. CDR3 region: CASSLDSVKAFF. CDR3 sequence (DNA): TGTGCCAGCAGTTTAGATAGCGTAAAAGCTTTCTTT.

This chain uses TRBV25-1 with TRBJ1-5; 7 positions match TRBD1. The CDR3 length is 14 residues. Germline V CDR1 and CDR2: MGHDK, SYGVNS. V lost 2 bases and J lost 5; bases outside the gene matches: 3. CDR3 sequence reads: CASSEQGDYQPQHF. CDR3 nucleotide sequence: TGTGCCAGCAGTGAACAGGGGGATTATCAGCCCCAGCATTTT.